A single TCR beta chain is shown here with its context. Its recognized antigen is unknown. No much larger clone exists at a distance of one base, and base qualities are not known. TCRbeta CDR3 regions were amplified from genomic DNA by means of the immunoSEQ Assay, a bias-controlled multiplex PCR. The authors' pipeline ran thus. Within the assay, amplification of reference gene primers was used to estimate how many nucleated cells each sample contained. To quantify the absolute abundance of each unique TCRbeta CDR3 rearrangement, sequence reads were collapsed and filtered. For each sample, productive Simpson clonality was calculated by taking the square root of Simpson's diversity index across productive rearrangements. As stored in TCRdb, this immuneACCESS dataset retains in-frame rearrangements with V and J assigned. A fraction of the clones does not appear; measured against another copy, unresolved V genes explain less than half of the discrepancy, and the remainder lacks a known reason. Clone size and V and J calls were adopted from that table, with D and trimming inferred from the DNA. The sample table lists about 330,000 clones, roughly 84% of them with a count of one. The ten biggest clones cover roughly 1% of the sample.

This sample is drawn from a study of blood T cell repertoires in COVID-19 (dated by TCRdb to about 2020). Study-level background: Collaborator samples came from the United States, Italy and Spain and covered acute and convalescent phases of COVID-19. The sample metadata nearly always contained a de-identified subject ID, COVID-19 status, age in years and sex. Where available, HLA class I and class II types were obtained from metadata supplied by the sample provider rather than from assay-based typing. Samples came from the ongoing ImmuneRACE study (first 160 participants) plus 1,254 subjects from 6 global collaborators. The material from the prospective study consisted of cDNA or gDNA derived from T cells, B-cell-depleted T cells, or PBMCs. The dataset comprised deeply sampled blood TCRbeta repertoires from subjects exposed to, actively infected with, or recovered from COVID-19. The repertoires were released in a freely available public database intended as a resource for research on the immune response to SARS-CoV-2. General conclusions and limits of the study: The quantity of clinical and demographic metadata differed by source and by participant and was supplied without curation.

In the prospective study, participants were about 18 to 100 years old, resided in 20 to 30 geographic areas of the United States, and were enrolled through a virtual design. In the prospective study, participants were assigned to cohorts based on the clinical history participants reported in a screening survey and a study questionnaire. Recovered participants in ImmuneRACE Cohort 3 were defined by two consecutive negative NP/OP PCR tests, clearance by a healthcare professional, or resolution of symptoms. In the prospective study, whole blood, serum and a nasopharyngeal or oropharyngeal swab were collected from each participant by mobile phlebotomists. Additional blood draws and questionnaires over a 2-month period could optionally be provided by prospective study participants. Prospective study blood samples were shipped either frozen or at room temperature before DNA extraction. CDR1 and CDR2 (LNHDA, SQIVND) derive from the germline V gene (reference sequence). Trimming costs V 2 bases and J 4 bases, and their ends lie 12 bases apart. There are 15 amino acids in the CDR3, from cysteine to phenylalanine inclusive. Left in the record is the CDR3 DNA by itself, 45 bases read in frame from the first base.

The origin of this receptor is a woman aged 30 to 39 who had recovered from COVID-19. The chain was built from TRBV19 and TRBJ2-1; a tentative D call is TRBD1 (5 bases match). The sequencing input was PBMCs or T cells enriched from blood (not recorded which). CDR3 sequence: CASSITERGYNEQFF. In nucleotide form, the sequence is TGTGCCAGTAGTATAACCGAAAGGGGTTACAATGAGCAGTTCTTC.